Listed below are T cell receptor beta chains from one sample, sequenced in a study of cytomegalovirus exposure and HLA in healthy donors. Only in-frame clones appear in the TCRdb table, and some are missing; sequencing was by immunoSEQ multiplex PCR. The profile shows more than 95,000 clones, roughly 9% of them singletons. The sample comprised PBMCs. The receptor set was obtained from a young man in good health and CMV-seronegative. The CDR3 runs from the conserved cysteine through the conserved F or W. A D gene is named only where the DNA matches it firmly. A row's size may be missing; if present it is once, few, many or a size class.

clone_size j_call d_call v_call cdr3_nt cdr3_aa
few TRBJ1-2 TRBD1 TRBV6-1 TGTGCCAGCAGTGAACGGGGAGTGGGCAGGGGGTATGGCTACACCTTC CASSERGVGRGYGYTF
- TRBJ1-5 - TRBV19 TGTGCCAGTAGTATAGATGGTCGCGGCAATCAGCCCCAGCATTTT CASSIDGRGNQPQHF
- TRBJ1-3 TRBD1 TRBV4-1 TGCGCCAGCAGCCAAGAATCCCGGACAGGGGCCGCTGGAAACACCATATATTTT CASSQESRTGAAGNTIYF
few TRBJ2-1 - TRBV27 TGTGCCAGCAGTTTACGCGGGACTTCCTACAATGAGCAGTTCTTC CASSLRGTSYNEQFF
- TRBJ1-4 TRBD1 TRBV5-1 TGCGCCAGCAGTTCCGGACAGGGAGGCGAAAAACTGTTTTTT CASSSGQGGEKLFF
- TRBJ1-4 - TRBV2 TGTGCCAGCAACAAGGGGGGGGGCGGTGAAAAACTGTTTTTT CASNKGGGGEKLFF
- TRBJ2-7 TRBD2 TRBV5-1 TGCGCCAGCAGCTCAGCGGGAGGGCCGGACGAGCAGTACTTC CASSSAGGPDEQYF
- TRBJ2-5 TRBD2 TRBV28 TGTGCCAGCAGTTTGGGGGGGTTCCAAGAGACCCAGTACTTC CASSLGGFQETQYF
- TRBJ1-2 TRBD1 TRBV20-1 TGCAGTGCTAGCGACAGGGCAGGCTACACCTTC CSASDRAGYTF
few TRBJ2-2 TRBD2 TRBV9 TGTGCCAGCAGCGTCCGGGGGCTAGCGGGAGCGGACGGGGAGCTGTTTTTT CASSVRGLAGADGELFF
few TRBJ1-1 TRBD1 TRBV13 TGTGCCAGCAGCTCGGGACAGGGAAACACTGAAGCTTTCTTT CASSSGQGNTEAFF
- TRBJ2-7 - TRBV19 TGTGCCAGTAGTATCTTGGCAGGGAACTCCTACGAGCAGTACTTC CASSILAGNSYEQYF
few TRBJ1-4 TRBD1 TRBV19 TGTGCCAGTAGTCGGGCAGGGGGAGTGACTAATGAAAAACTGTTTTTT CASSRAGGVTNEKLFF
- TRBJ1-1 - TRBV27 TGTGCCAGCAGTTTATCGGCTAACACTGAAGCTTTCTTT CASSLSANTEAFF
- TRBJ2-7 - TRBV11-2 TGTGCCAGCAGCTTGGGTCAGGGGTTCCACGAGCAGTACTTC CASSLGQGFHEQYF
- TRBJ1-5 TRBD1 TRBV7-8 TGTGCCAGCAGCGACCGGGACAGGGGAAGCAATCAGCCCCAGCATTTT CASSDRDRGSNQPQHF
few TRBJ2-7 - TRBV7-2 TGTGCCAGCAGCTTGAAGGGGTCCTACGAGCAGTACTTC CASSLKGSYEQYF
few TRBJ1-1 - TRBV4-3 TGCGCCAGCAGCCAAGAGGGGTCTGGGAGGAACACTGAAGCTTTCTTT CASSQEGSGRNTEAFF
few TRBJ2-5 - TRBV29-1 TGCAGCGTTGGGGCAGGGGAAGAGACCCAGTACTTC CSVGAGEETQYF
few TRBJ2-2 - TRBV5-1 TGCGCCAGCAGCTTGGTGACAGACACCGGGGAGCTGTTTTTT CASSLVTDTGELFF
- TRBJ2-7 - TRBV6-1 TGTGCCAGCTCGGACAGATACGAGCAGTACTTC CASSDRYEQYF
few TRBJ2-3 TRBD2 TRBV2 TGTGCCAGCAGTGAACTGCTAGCGGTGATAGATACGCAGTATTTT CASSELLAVIDTQYF
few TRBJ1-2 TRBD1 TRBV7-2 TGTGCCAGCAGCTTAGGACAGGGCCTCCCCTATGGCTACACCTTC CASSLGQGLPYGYTF
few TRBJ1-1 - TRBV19 TGTGCCAGTAGTATACTCGCGGGGGATGAAGCTTTCTTT CASSILAGDEAFF
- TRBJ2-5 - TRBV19 TGTGCCAGTAGTCTCCGGTTAGCTACCCAAGAGACCCAGTACTTC CASSLRLATQETQYF
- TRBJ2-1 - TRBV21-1 TGTGCCAGCATCCCAAACAGGATGGCGGCTAGCGGGAGGCCCGTTTACAATGAGCAGTTCTTC CASIPNRMAASGRPVYNEQFF
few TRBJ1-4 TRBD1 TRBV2 TGTGCCAGCAGCCGCGACAGGGTGACTGAAAAACTGTTTTTT CASSRDRVTEKLFF
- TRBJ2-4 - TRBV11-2 TGTGCCAGCAGCCCCCAGTCAGCCAAAAACATTCAGTACTTC CASSPQSAKNIQYF
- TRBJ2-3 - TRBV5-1 TGCGCCAGCAGCTTGGTGGAGAGCCTCTCCACAGATACGCAGTATTTT CASSLVESLSTDTQYF
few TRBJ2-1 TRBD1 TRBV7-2 TGTGCCAGCAGCTCGGACAGGGTAGGTATGAATGAGCAGTTCTTC CASSSDRVGMNEQFF
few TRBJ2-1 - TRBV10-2 TGCGCCAGCAGTGATCCGGTAGCGGCCTCCTACAATGAGCAGTTCTTC CASSDPVAASYNEQFF
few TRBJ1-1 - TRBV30 TGTGCCTGGGCCTCGGGAAACACTGAAGCTTTCTTT CAWASGNTEAFF
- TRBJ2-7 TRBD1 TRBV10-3 TGTGCCATCAGGGGGACCGGGACAGATCTTTACGAGCAGTACTTC CAIRGTGTDLYEQYF
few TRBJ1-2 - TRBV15 TGTGCCACCAGCAGAACCCGGGATAGGGACTATGGCTACACCTTC CATSRTRDRDYGYTF
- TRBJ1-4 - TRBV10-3 TGTGCCATCAGCCCAGACAGCTGGGCTGGTGAAAAACTGTTTTTT CAISPDSWAGEKLFF
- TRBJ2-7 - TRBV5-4 TGTGCCAGCAGCCTTGAACAGGGCCGCGAGCAGTACTTC CASSLEQGREQYF
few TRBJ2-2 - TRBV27 TGTGCCAGCACTCCCCTAGGCAGAAAGAACACCGGGGAGCTGTTTTTT CASTPLGRKNTGELFF
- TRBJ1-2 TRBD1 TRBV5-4 TGTGCCAGCAGCATCCAGGGGGGTGGAGGCTACACCTTC CASSIQGGGGYTF
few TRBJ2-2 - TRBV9 TGTGCCAGCAGCCCTAACGAGCTGAACACCGGGGAGCTGTTTTTT CASSPNELNTGELFF
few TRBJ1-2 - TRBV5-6 TGTGCCAGCAGAAAGGGACAAAACTATGGCTACACCTTC CASRKGQNYGYTF
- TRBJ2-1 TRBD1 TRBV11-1 TGTGCCAGCAGCACTCTGACAGGGGGAACTGAGCAGTTCTTC CASSTLTGGTEQFF
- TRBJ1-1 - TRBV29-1 TGCAGCAGGGAGGAGGGCCCTGGAGGGAACACTGAAGCTTTCTTT CSREEGPGGNTEAFF
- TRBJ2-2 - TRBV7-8 TGTGCCAGCAGCTTAGCGGTTGCAGGGAACACCGGGGAGCTGTTTTTT CASSLAVAGNTGELFF